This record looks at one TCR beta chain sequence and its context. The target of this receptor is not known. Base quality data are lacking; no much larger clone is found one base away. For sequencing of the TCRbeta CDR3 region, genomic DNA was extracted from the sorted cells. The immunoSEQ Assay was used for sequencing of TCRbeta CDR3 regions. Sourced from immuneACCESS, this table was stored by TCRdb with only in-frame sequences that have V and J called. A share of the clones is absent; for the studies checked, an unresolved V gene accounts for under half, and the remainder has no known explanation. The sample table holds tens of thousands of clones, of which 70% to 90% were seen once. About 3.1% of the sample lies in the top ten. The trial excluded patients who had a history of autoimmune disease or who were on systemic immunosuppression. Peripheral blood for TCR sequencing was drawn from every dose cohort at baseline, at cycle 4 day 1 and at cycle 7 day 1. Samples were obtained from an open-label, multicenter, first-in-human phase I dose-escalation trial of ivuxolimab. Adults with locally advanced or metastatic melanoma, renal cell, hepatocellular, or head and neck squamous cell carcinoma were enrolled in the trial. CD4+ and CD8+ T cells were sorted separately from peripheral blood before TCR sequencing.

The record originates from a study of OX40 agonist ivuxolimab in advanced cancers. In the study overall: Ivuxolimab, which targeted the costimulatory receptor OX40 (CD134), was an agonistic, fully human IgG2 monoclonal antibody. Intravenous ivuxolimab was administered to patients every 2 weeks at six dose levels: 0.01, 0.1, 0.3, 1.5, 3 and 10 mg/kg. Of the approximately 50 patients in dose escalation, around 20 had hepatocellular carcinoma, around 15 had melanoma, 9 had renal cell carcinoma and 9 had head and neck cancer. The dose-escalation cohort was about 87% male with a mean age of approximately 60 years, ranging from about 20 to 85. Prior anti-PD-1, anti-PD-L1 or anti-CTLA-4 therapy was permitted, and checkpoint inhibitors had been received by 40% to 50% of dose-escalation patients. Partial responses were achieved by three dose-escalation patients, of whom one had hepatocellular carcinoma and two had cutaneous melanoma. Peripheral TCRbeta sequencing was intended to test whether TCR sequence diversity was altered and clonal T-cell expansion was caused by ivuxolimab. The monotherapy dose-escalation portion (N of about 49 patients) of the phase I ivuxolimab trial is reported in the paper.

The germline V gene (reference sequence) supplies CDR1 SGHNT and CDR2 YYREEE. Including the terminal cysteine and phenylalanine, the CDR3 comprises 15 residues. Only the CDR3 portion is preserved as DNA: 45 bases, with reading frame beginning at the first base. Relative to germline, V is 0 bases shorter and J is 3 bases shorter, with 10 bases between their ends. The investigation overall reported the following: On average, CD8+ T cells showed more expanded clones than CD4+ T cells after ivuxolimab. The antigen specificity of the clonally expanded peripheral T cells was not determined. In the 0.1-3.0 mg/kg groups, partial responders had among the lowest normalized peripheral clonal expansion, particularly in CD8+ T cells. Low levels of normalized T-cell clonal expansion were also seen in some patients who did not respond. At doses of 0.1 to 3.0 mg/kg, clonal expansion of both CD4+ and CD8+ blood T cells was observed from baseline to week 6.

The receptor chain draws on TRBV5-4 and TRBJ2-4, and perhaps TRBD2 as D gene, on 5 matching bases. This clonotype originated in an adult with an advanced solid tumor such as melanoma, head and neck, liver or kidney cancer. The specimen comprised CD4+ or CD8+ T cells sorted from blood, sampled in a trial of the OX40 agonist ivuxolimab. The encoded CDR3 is CASSLAGDYKNIQYF. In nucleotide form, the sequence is TGTGCCAGCAGCTTGGCCGGGGATTACAAAAACATTCAGTACTTC.